Listed below are T cell receptor beta chains from one sample, sequenced in a study of cytomegalovirus exposure and HLA in healthy donors. The assay was immunoSEQ multiplex PCR, and TCRdb's table has in-frame clones only and misses some. The sample includes 100,000 to 150,000 clones, less than 75% of them seen just once. The sequencing input was PBMCs. All receptors derive from a woman in her thirties or forties in good health and CMV-seropositive. The CDR3 runs from the conserved cysteine through the conserved F or W. The D gene is left open where the match is weak. The size entry is marked missing in some rows and otherwise reads once, few, many or a size class.

clone size	V gene	J gene	D gene	CDR3 DNA	CDR3 protein
few	TRBV19	TRBJ1-1	TRBD1	TGTGCCAGTAGTATAGGGGACAGTGAAGCTTTCTTT	CASSIGDSEAFF
.	TRBV5-1	TRBJ2-7	TRBD2	TGCGCCAGCAGCATCGGGACTAGCGGAACCTACGAGCAGTACTTC	CASSIGTSGTYEQYF
few	TRBV5-1	TRBJ2-5	.	TGCGCCAGCAGCTTGGTGCCTACGGAGACCCAGTACTTC	CASSLVPTETQYF
.	TRBV5-1	TRBJ1-1	TRBD1	TGCGCCAGCAGCGGGACAGGGGCGGTAACTGAAGCTTTCTTT	CASSGTGAVTEAFF
.	TRBV27	TRBJ1-5	.	TGTGCCAGCAGTTTTAGCGGGGACAATCAGCCCCAGCATTTT	CASSFSGDNQPQHF
few	TRBV10-3	TRBJ1-1	TRBD1	TGTGCCATCAGCTCCGATGACAGGGGAGGGACTGAAGCTTTCTTT	CAISSDDRGGTEAFF
once	TRBV25-1	TRBJ2-6	.	TGTGCCAGCAGCCGGGTCCTGTCTGGGGCCAACGTCCTGACTTTC	CASSRVLSGANVLTF
.	TRBV6-5	TRBJ2-3	.	TGTGCCAGCATGATCGTGATCGGGGATACGCAGTATTTT	CASMIVIGDTQYF
.	TRBV28	TRBJ2-5	.	TGTGCCAGCGGAGGGGAGACCCAGTACTTC	CASGGETQYF
.	TRBV25-1	TRBJ2-5	TRBD1	TGTGCCAGCAGTGTAGGGGGCGCGGAGACCCAGTACTTC	CASSVGGAETQYF
.	TRBV18	TRBJ2-7	.	TGTGCCAGCTCACCATCGGGTGAGCGGACCTACGAGCAGTACTTC	CASSPSGERTYEQYF
few	TRBV11-2	TRBJ2-7	.	TGTGCCAGCTCCGGTTCTCGGGTCGCGAGCTACGAGCAGTACTTC	CASSGSRVASYEQYF
.	TRBV5-5	TRBJ2-7	TRBD2	TGTGCCAGCAGCTTGTGGCTAGCGGTATACGAGCAGTACTTC	CASSLWLAVYEQYF
.	TRBV5-1	TRBJ2-5	.	TGCGCCAGCAGCCCGAGGGACACTAGAGAAGGGACCCAGTACTTC	CASSPRDTREGTQYF
.	TRBV2	TRBJ1-5	.	TGTGCCAGCAGCGACTATTATGGACAGAATAATCAGCCCCAGCATTTT	CASSDYYGQNNQPQHF
few	TRBV7-2	TRBJ2-7	TRBD2	TGTGCCAGCAGCTTAGGGCCTAGCGGGGGCGAGCAGTACTTC	CASSLGPSGGEQYF
.	TRBV6-1	TRBJ1-4	TRBD1	TGTGCCAGCACAGGGGGCGGTTCAACTAATGAAAAACTGTTTTTT	CASTGGGSTNEKLFF
.	TRBV28	TRBJ1-1	.	TGTGCCAGCAGTTTAGGACAGCTTGAAGCTTTCTTT	CASSLGQLEAFF
.	TRBV13	TRBJ2-7	TRBD2	TGTGCCAGCAGCTTAGGCCTATTTAGCGGGAGGGCAGCCTACGAGCAGTACTTC	CASSLGLFSGRAAYEQYF
.	TRBV25-1	TRBJ2-5	.	TGTGCCAGCAGTGAATTGATCGGCGGTGGAGGGACCCAGTACTTC	CASSELIGGGGTQYF
.	TRBV7-3	TRBJ2-1	TRBD2	TGTGCCAGCAGCTTAAGGGCGGGAGGGATCTCCTACAATGAGCAGTTCTTC	CASSLRAGGISYNEQFF
.	TRBV19	TRBJ1-1	TRBD1	TGTGCCAGTAATCGACAGGGAAGTAGTACTGAAGCTTTCTTT	CASNRQGSSTEAFF
few	TRBV28	TRBJ1-5	TRBD1	TGTGCCATATCGGACAGGCCAAATCAGCCCCAGCATTTT	CAISDRPNQPQHF
.	TRBV7-8	TRBJ1-2	TRBD1	TGTGCCAGCAGCTTGAACCAGGGGGCAACAGGCTACACCTTC	CASSLNQGATGYTF
.	TRBV18	TRBJ1-1	.	TGTGCCAGCCGCAGGGCCAGGGCGAGCGTGGTAGGCACTGAAGCTTTCTTT	CASRRARASVVGTEAFF
.	TRBV6-5	TRBJ2-5	.	TGTGCCAGCAGTCGGGGGCAAGAGACCCAGTACTTC	CASSRGQETQYF
.	TRBV4-3	TRBJ1-2	.	TGCGCCAGCAGCCCGGGGACTCCAGGTACAGACTATGGCTACACCTTC	CASSPGTPGTDYGYTF
.	TRBV7-2	TRBJ1-2	.	TGTGCCAGCAACGGACAGACCGCTGAAATTAACTATGGCTACACCTTC	CASNGQTAEINYGYTF
.	TRBV9	TRBJ1-1	.	TGTGCCAGCAGCGCGAGAGGGAGGGAAGGGGTTGAAGCTTTCTTT	CASSARGREGVEAFF
few	TRBV18	TRBJ2-1	TRBD2	TGTGCCAGCTCACCTCTAGCGGCCACCTACAATGAGCAGTTCTTC	CASSPLAATYNEQFF
.	TRBV2	TRBJ2-7	.	TGTGCCAGCAGTCGAGAGTTGGAGCAGTACTTC	CASSRELEQYF
.	TRBV5-4	TRBJ2-2	TRBD1	TGTGCCAGCAGCTTAGGGACAGGTGTGTCCGCGAACACCGGGGAGCTGTTTTTT	CASSLGTGVSANTGELFF
.	TRBV19	TRBJ1-1	.	TGTGCCAGTCAGGGGTGGAACACTGAAGCTTTCTTT	CASQGWNTEAFF
.	TRBV7-9	TRBJ2-7	.	TGTGCCAGCAGCTTAATGCGATTCTACGAGCAGTACTTC	CASSLMRFYEQYF
medium-sized	TRBV19	TRBJ1-1	.	TGTGCCAGTAGTATAGGGGACATTTGGGGGAACACTGAAGCTTTCTTT	CASSIGDIWGNTEAFF
.	TRBV9	TRBJ1-6	.	TGTGCCAGCAGCGCCATGGACGGGAATAATTCACCCCTCCACTTT	CASSAMDGNNSPLHF
.	TRBV5-5	TRBJ2-5	TRBD2	TGTGCCAGCAGCCTGGTCCCAGCGGGGGGAGAGACCCAGTACTTC	CASSLVPAGGETQYF
.	TRBV30	TRBJ1-3	.	TGTGCCTGGAGTGTCGTAGGGGCTGGAAACACCATATATTTT	CAWSVVGAGNTIYF
.	TRBV19	TRBJ1-2	.	TGTGCCAGTAGGTCAAAAGGGGTTTTATATGGCTACACCTTC	CASRSKGVLYGYTF
once	TRBV15	TRBJ2-3	TRBD2	TGTGCCAGTCTAGCGGGAAACTCAGATACGCAGTATTTT	CASLAGNSDTQYF
.	TRBV7-9	TRBJ2-7	.	TGTGCCAGCAGCTTATTAGGGGTGGAGCAGTACTTC	CASSLLGVEQYF
.	TRBV9	TRBJ1-5	TRBD1	TGTGCCAGCAGCGTCGGACAGGGGATGGATCAGCCCCAGCATTTT	CASSVGQGMDQPQHF
once	TRBV5-1	TRBJ2-5	.	TGCGCCAGCAGCGGGCCCAACAGCAAAGAGACCCAGTACTTC	CASSGPNSKETQYF
.	TRBV7-9	TRBJ1-2	TRBD1	TGTGCCAGCAGCTTAAGCACTACAGGGGCACGTGGCTACACCTTC	CASSLSTTGARGYTF
.	TRBV25-1	TRBJ1-2	TRBD1	TGTGCCAGCAGTGAATCAAACAGGGGGCGGTGGGGCTACACCTTC	CASSESNRGRWGYTF
.	TRBV7-2	TRBJ2-3	.	TGTGCCAGCAGCTTATCAGGTGTAACTAGCACAGATACGCAGTATTTT	CASSLSGVTSTDTQYF
.	TRBV18	TRBJ1-2	TRBD1	TGTGCCAGCTCACCGAGGGACAGCTCGGAGGGAGGCTACACCTTC	CASSPRDSSEGGYTF
.	TRBV20-1	TRBJ2-4	TRBD2	TGCAGTGCTAATCGGGGGGAAGGTCGCGTCTTC	CSANRGEGRVF
.	TRBV7-3	TRBJ2-1	TRBD2	TGTGCCAGCAGCCCAAGAGCGGGGGCCGGCTACAATGAGCAGTTCTTC	CASSPRAGAGYNEQFF
few	TRBV6-5	TRBJ2-7	.	TGTGCCAGCAGTTACTCTGAGGTAGTCGAGCAGTACTTC	CASSYSEVVEQYF
.	TRBV2	TRBJ2-7	TRBD1	TGTGCCAGCAGTCCCGGGACAGGGGCATCCTACGAGCAGTACTTC	CASSPGTGASYEQYF
.	TRBV21-1	TRBJ2-7	.	TGTGCCAGCAGCAAAATAAGGGACAGGGACTACGAGCAGTACTTC	CASSKIRDRDYEQYF
.	TRBV7-6	TRBJ2-5	TRBD1	TGTGCCAGCAGCTTAAATACGGACAGGGGCCATGGAGAGACCCAGTACTTC	CASSLNTDRGHGETQYF
.	TRBV19	TRBJ2-2	TRBD2	TGTGCCAGTACCCTTAGCGGGAGTGGCACCGGGGAGCTGTTTTTT	CASTLSGSGTGELFF